Listed here are 29 T cell receptor beta chains from one sample, sequenced in a study of OX40 agonist ivuxolimab in advanced cancers. Repertoires were generated with immunoSEQ multiplex PCR, while TCRdb's copy carries only in-frame clones and drops some. The table lists 20,000 to 25,000 clones, roughly 84% of them singletons. The material sequenced was CD4+ or CD8+ T cells sorted from blood, taken in a trial of the OX40 agonist ivuxolimab. These receptors were collected from an adult with an advanced solid tumor such as melanoma, head and neck, liver or kidney cancer.

The chain uses TRBV5-8 and TRBJ2-7; D is unclear. Trimming shortened V by 2 bases and J by 0 bases, and 9 bases separated the two germline ends. The CDR3 contains 14 residues. Germline V CDR1 and CDR2: SGHTS, YDEGEE. CDR3 nucleotide sequence: TGTGCCAGCAGCTTCCTAACTTCCTCCTACGAGCAGTACTTC. This sequence encodes CASSFLTSSYEQYF. The variable domain in full, with the rest retrieved from reference TRBV5-8 and TRBJ2-7, is EAGVTQSPTHLIKTRGQQATLRCSPISGHTSVYWYQQALGLGLQFLLWYDEGEERNRGNFPPRFSGRQFPNYSSELNVNALELEDSALYLCASSFLTSSYEQYFGPGTRLTVT.

The chain is built from TRBV14 and TRBJ2-1; 9 nucleotides line up with TRBD2. CDR3 length equals 18 residues. Germline V gene lookup returns CDR1 SGHDN and CDR2 FVKESK. The junction had 18 bases not matched to a gene; V was cut back by 4 bases and J by 8 bases. CDR3 protein: CASSPRVYASGTSDEQFF. For the CDR3, the DNA is TGTGCCAGCAGCCCCCGGGTCTACGCTAGCGGGACCAGCGATGAGCAGTTCTTC.

This chain's CDR3 is CASSQDIDPEGAFF. DNA of the CDR3: TGCGCCAGCAGCCAAGATATAGACCCCGAGGGAGCTTTCTTT. The chain couples TRBV4-1 to TRBJ1-1, with D hard to call. CDR3 length equals 14 residues. Germline V lookup: CDR1 MGHRA, CDR2 YSYEKL. V was pared by 0 bases and J by 10 bases, with 15 bases between.

The V and J genes are TRBV7-3 and TRBJ2-3; 8 positions match TRBD2. Germline V gene lookup returns CDR1 SGHTA and CDR2 FQGTGA. The CDR3 extends over 15 amino acids. V shed 5 bases and J 0 bases; nucleotides not matched to a gene: 4. CDR3 coding DNA: TGTGCCAGCAGCCCCATAGCGGGGAGCACAGATACGCAGTATTTT. Protein sequence: CASSPIAGSTDTQYF.

This chain links TRBV7-9 with TRBJ1-1, with 9 bases that match TRBD1. Germline V gives CDR1 SEHNR, CDR2 FQNEAQ (reference sequence). With V trimmed by 2 bases and J by 0 bases, 4 bases remained unmatched. This CDR3 has 16 residues. The DNA for the CDR3 is TGTGCCAGCAGCTTAAGAGGACAGGGGCTGAACACTGAAGCTTTCTTT. Its translation: CASSLRGQGLNTEAFF.

The V gene is TRBV27, the J gene TRBJ1-1, with TRBD1 matching 7 bases. J gave up 4 bases and V 3 bases, and 5 bases lay outside the gene matches. CDR3 size: 14 residues. From germline, CDR1 is MNHEY and CDR2 SMNVEV (reference sequence). The CDR3 region is CASSFRQGGTEAFF. The CDR3 region has the DNA TGTGCCAGCAGTTTCCGACAGGGTGGCACTGAAGCTTTCTTT.

The chain recombines TRBV11-2 with TRBJ1-5; a possible D gene is TRBD1 (6 bases). Germline V lookup: CDR1 SGHAT, CDR2 FQNNGV. The CDR3 sequence is 17 residues long. Deletions cut 5 bases from V and 2 bases from J, with 19 bases between. CDR3 residues: CASSATTGPGGNQPQHF. CDR3 DNA: TGTGCCAGCAGCGCGACGACAGGCCCGGGGGGCAATCAGCCCCAGCATTTT.

J is TRBJ2-7 and V is TRBV7-9, with 8 bases lining up with TRBD2. Germline V gives CDR1 SEHNR, CDR2 FQNEAQ (reference sequence). CDR3 size: 16 residues. J was trimmed by 1 base and V by 4 bases; bases with no gene match: 9. The CDR3 is CASSSPTGGGSYEQYF. CDR3 nucleotide sequence: TGTGCCAGCAGCTCTCCCACCGGGGGGGGTTCCTACGAGCAGTACTTC.

This clone was seen a handful of times. This rearrangement joins TRBV18 to TRBJ2-3; the D is unclear. The CDR3 contains 13 residues. The germline CDR1 and CDR2 sequences are KGHSH and LQKENI. With 0 bases removed from V and 1 base from J, the gap between germline ends came to 2 bases. CDR3 nucleotides: TGTGCCAGCTCACCACCGGGCACAGATACGCAGTATTTT. Translation gives CASSPPGTDTQYF.

The rearrangement joins TRBV29-1 to TRBJ2-7; tentatively, D is TRBD2 (5 bases). This CDR3 comprises 15 residues. The germline gives CDR1 SQVTM, CDR2 ANQGSEA. The V end lost 0 bases, the J end lost 0 bases, and 12 bases lay between the germline ends. The CDR3 coding sequence is TGCAGCGTTGAAGACGCTGGACTCAGCTCCTACGAGCAGTACTTC. It yields the protein CSVEDAGLSSYEQYF.

A few counts support this clone. In nucleotides, the CDR3 is TGTGCCAGCAGCTTCATAATGGCAGGGGGAGGCACAGATACGCAGTATTTT. Amino acid sequence: CASSFIMAGGGTDTQYF. This chain uses TRBV7-6 with TRBJ2-3; 7 bases line up with TRBD1. Trimming at V came to 3 bases and at J to 1 base, leaving 10 bases not matched to a gene. This CDR3 has 17 amino acids. The germline V gene has CDR1 SGHVS and CDR2 FNYEAQ.

In this sample, this clone turned up a few times. The chain uses TRBV27 and TRBJ1-1, with 8 bases fitting TRBD1. The germline V gene encodes CDR1 MNHEY and CDR2 SMNVEV (reference sequence). V dropped 3 bases and J dropped 4; count of bases not matched to a gene: 7. The CDR3 sequence is 15 residues long. CDR3 protein: CASSFRGTGSTEAFF. CDR3 nucleotides: TGTGCCAGCAGTTTCCGAGGGACAGGCAGCACTGAAGCTTTCTTT.

V is TRBV7-6 and J is TRBJ2-7; 7 bases are shared with TRBD2. Germline values: CDR1 SGHVS, CDR2 FNYEAQ. The CDR3 runs 15 residues. After removal of 1 base from V and 2 bases from J, the junction contained 5 bases not matched to a gene. The CDR3 DNA reads as TGTGCCAGCAGCTTAGGGGACTATCTTACCTACGAGCAGTACTTC. Its translation: CASSLGDYLTYEQYF.

The chain employs TRBV6-5 and TRBJ1-1; no clear D. The ends were cut back, 6 bases at V and 0 bases at J, with 8 bases in the middle. The CDR3 is made up of 13 amino acids. Germline lookup yields CDR1 MNHEY and CDR2 SVGAGI. DNA for the CDR3: TGTGCCAGCAGGCCGGTCCTGAACACTGAAGCTTTCTTT. Residues: CASRPVLNTEAFF.

This clone appeared a few times. The chain joins TRBV7-6 to TRBJ1-6; 7 bases agree with TRBD1. The CDR3 sequence is 15 residues long. CDR1 is SGHVS, CDR2 FNYEAQ, per germline. Unmatched junction bases numbered 3, after V lost 1 base and J lost 6 bases. CDR3 coding DNA: TGTGCCAGCAGCTTAGGGGACAGCCTTAATTCACCCCTCCACTTT. Encoded protein: CASSLGDSLNSPLHF.

This sequence joins TRBV27 and TRBJ1-2, with 8 bases aligning to TRBD1. The germline V gene has CDR1 MNHEY and CDR2 SMNVEV (reference sequence). The CDR3 extends over 14 amino acids. The J segment lost 5 bases and the V segment lost 2 bases, leaving 4 bases of the junction unmatched. The CDR3 is CASSLQGARYGYTF. The CDR3, as DNA: TGTGCCAGCAGTTTACAGGGGGCTCGGTATGGCTACACCTTC.

This chain connects TRBV9 to TRBJ2-7; weak D call: TRBD1 (5 bases). The CDR3 totals 14 residues. Trimming removed 3 bases from V and 1 base from J, with 11 bases in between. Germline CDR1 reads SGDLS; CDR2 reads YYNGEE. The CDR3 loop reads CASSAWGSSYEQYF. The DNA of the CDR3 is TGTGCCAGCAGCGCCTGGGGCAGTTCCTACGAGCAGTACTTC.

V is TRBV5-6 and J is TRBJ1-1; D remains unclear. CDR1 is SGHDT, CDR2 YYEEEE, per germline. The CDR3 spans 14 residues. V was trimmed by 1 base and J by 3 bases, leaving 10 bases between them. CDR3 coding DNA: TGTGCCAGCAGCTTGTTGATGAAACACACTGAAGCTTTCTTT. As protein: CASSLLMKHTEAFF. Drawing the rest from reference TRBV5-6 and TRBJ1-1, the complete variable domain is DAGVTQSPTHLIKTRGQQVTLRCSPKSGHDTVSWYQQALGQGPQFIFQYYEEEERQRGNFPDRFSGHQFPNYSSELNVNALLLGDSALYLCASSLLMKHTEAFFGQGTRLTVV.

The gene calls are TRBV7-9 and TRBJ1-2, with D perhaps matching TRBD1 (5 bases). The CDR3 totals 15 residues. Germline CDR1 and CDR2: SEHNR and FQNEAQ (reference sequence). V lost 4 bases to trimming and J lost 0 bases, with 12 bases between them. CDR3 bases: TGTGCCAGCAGCTCCCCTCAGGGCGCTAACTATGGCTACACCTTC. Amino acids: CASSSPQGANYGYTF. The entire variable domain, with the rest obtained from reference TRBV7-9 and TRBJ1-2, is as follows: DTGVSQNPRHKITKRGQNVTFRCDPISEHNRLYWYRQTLGQGPEFLTYFQNEAQLEKSRLLSDRFSAERPKGSFSTLEIQRTEQGDSAMYLCASSSPQGANYGYTFGSGTRLTVV.

There are a few counts of this clone. This rearrangement joins TRBV2 to TRBJ2-1, with D tentatively TRBD1 or TRBD2 (6 bases each). With 0 bases removed from V and 10 bases from J, the gap between germline ends came to 10 bases. Germline values: CDR1 SNHLY, CDR2 FYNNEI. CDR3 length equals 13 residues. The CDR3 sequence is CASSEAGGREQFF. The CDR3 bases are TGTGCCAGCAGTGAAGCCGGGGGCAGGGAGCAGTTCTTC.

The chain has TRBV9 and TRBJ2-1; 7 bases fit TRBD1. Per germline, CDR1 SGDLS and CDR2 YYNGEE. The CDR3 is 15 amino acids. Trimming took 4 bases from V and 6 from J; bases not matched to a gene: 10. The CDR3 DNA is TGTGCCAGCAGCCAACAAAGTTCAGGGGGCAATGAGCAGTTCTTC. This translates into CASSQQSSGGNEQFF.

The chain carries TRBV7-9 and TRBJ2-7; no clear D gene. The length of the CDR3 is 15 residues. V gave up 5 bases and J gave up 2 bases, with 16 bases separating them. Germline loops: CDR1 SEHNR, CDR2 FQNEAQ (reference sequence). The CDR3: CASSPPGRRTYEQYF. CDR3 DNA: TGTGCCAGCAGCCCCCCCGGCAGGCGCACCTACGAGCAGTACTTC. The entire variable domain, with the rest obtained from reference TRBV7-9 and TRBJ2-7, is as follows: DTGVSQNPRHKITKRGQNVTFRCDPISEHNRLYWYRQTLGQGPEFLTYFQNEAQLEKSRLLSDRFSAERPKGSFSTLEIQRTEQGDSAMYLCASSPPGRRTYEQYFGPGTRLTVT.

The chain couples TRBV7-7 to TRBJ2-7; tentatively, D is TRBD1 (6 bases). V was clipped by 5 bases and J by 2 bases, with 10 bases between them. CDR1 is SSHAT and CDR2 is FNYEAQ in the germline V gene (reference sequence). The CDR3 extends over 13 amino acids. CDR3 bases: TGTGCCAGCAGCCCAGGACAGACCTACGAGCAGTACTTC. It codes for CASSPGQTYEQYF.

This clone was counted a few times. This sequence joins TRBV11-2 and TRBJ2-3, with 8 bases that match TRBD1. This CDR3 contains 17 residues. Germline loops: CDR1 SGHAT, CDR2 FQNNGV. V shed 0 bases and J 5 bases; nucleotides not matched to a gene: 10. The CDR3 DNA reads TGTGCCAGCAGCTTAGAAAGCGGCAGGGGGCAACAAGATACGCAGTATTTT. Translation: CASSLESGRGQQDTQYF.

Only one count was recorded for this clone. The rearrangement joins TRBV7-6 to TRBJ1-2, with 10 bases fitting TRBD1. J lost 4 bases, V lost 3 bases, and 8 bases had no gene match. CDR3 length: 16 residues. CDR1 is SGHVS and CDR2 is FNYEAQ in the germline V gene. The CDR3 bases are TGTGCCAGCAGCTTGGTGACAGGGGGCTTGCCCTATGGCTACACCTTC. The encoded protein is CASSLVTGGLPYGYTF.

In its sample, this clone was seen a few times. The chain carries TRBV4-1 and TRBJ1-2; no definite D call. Between the trimmed V and J ends, which lost 4 bases and 6 bases, there was a span of 15 bases. The CDR3 is made up of 14 amino acids. Germline V gene data show CDR1 as MGHRA and CDR2 as YSYEKL. The DNA of the CDR3 is TGCGCCAGCAGCCTATCCCGCGGGGATAATGGCTACACCTTC. Protein sequence: CASSLSRGDNGYTF.

V and J are TRBV9 and TRBJ2-1, with a possible D match to TRBD1 (6 bases). With 0 bases removed from V and 2 bases from J, the gap between germline ends came to 6 bases. The CDR3 spans 14 residues. The germline gives CDR1 SGDLS, CDR2 YYNGEE. The CDR3 loop is CASSVGTAYNEQFF. The CDR3 DNA reads as TGTGCCAGCAGCGTAGGGACAGCCTACAATGAGCAGTTCTTC. Drawing the rest from reference TRBV9 and TRBJ2-1, the complete variable domain is DSGVTQTPKHLITATGQRVTLRCSPRSGDLSVYWYQQSLDQGLQFLIQYYNGEERAKGNILERFSAQQFPDLHSELNLSSLELGDSALYFCASSVGTAYNEQFFGPGTRLTVL.

V usage is TRBV7-3 and J usage is TRBJ2-2, with no clear D. V was cut by 1 base and J by 1 base, with 16 bases left in between. Germline CDR1 is SGHTA and CDR2 is FQGTGA. This CDR3 is built from 18 residues. The CDR3 nucleotides read TGTGCCAGCAGCTTAATAGTTTCCGCCACCGGGAACACCGGGGAGCTGTTTTTT. It codes for CASSLIVSATGNTGELFF.

This rearrangement joins TRBV6-1 to TRBJ1-1; 8 positions agree with TRBD1. The CDR3 is 13 residues long. The V segment lost 8 bases and the J segment 7 bases; nucleotides outside the gene matches: 9. The germline V gene has CDR1 MNHNS and CDR2 SASEGT. CDR3 DNA sequence: TGTGCCAGCCCAGGGGGCTTTATGGATGAAGCTTTCTTT. This translates into CASPGGFMDEAFF.